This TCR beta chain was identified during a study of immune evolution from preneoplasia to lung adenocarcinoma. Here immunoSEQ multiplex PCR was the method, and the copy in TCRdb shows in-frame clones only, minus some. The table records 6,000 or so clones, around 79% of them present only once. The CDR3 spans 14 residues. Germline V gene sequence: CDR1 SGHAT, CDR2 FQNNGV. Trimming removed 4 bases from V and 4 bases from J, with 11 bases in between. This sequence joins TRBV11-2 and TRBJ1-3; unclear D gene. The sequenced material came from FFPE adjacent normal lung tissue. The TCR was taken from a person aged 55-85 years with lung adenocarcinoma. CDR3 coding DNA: TGTGCCAGCAGCTATAACGGGGTGGGAAACACCATATATTTT. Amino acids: CASSYNGVGNTIYF.